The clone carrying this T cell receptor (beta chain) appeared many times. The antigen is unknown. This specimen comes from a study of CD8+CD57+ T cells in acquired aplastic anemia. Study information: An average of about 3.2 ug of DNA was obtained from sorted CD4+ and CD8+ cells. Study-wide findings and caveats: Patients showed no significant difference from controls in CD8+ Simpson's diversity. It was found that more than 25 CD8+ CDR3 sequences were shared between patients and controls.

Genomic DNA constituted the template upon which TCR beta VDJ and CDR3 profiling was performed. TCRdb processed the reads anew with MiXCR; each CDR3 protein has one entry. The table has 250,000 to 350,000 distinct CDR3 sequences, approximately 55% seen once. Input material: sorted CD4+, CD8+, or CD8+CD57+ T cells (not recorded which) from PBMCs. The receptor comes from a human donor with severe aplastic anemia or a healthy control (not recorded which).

The chain's CDR3 is CASSQDRGSSATEAFF. The CDR3 DNA sequence: TGCGCCAGCAGCCAAGATCGGGGTTCCTCGGCCACTGAAGCTTTCTTT. The chain joins TRBV4-1 to TRBJ1-1; D not certain. V lost 0 bases and J lost 4, with 15 bases in between. Germline lookup yields CDR1 MGHRA and CDR2 YSYEKL. The CDR3 has 16 residues.